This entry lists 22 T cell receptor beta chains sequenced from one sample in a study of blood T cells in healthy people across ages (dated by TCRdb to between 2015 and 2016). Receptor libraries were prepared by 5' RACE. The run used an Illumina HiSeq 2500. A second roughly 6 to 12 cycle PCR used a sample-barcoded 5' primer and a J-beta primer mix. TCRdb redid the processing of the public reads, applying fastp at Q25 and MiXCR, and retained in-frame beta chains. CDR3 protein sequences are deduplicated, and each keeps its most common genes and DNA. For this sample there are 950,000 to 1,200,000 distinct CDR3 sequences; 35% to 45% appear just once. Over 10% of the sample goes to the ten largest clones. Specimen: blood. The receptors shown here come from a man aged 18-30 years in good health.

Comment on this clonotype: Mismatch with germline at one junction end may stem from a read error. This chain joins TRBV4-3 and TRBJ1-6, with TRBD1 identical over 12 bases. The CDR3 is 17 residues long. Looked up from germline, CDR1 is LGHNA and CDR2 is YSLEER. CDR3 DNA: TGCGCCAACAGCCCGTCGGGACAGGGGGCTCCAAATTCACCCCTCCACTTT. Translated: CANSPSGQGAPNSPLHF.

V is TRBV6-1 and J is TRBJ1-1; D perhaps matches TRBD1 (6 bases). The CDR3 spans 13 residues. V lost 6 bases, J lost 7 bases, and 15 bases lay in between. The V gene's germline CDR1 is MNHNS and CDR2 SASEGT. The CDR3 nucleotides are TGTGCCAGCAGCGGACAGCAAGGCTGTGAAGCTTTCTTT. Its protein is CASSGQQGCEAFF.

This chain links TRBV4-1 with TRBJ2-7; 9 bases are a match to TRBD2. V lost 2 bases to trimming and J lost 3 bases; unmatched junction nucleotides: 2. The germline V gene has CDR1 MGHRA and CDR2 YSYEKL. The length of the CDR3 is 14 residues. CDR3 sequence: CASSQHSGGYEQYF. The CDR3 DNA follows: TGCGCCAGCAGCCAACATAGCGGGGGCTACGAGCAGTACTTC.

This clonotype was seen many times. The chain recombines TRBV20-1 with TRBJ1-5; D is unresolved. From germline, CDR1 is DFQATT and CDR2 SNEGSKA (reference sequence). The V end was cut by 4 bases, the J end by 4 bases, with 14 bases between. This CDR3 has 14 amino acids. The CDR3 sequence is CSAMRRVGNQPQHF. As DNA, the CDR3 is TGCAGTGCTATGCGCCGTGTGGGAAATCAGCCCCAGCATTTT.

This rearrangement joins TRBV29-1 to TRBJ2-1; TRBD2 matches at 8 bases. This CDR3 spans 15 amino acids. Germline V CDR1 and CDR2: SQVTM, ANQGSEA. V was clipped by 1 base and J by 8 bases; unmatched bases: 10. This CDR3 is CSVEGTSTPADEQFF. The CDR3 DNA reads TGCAGCGTTGAAGGGACTAGCACCCCAGCCGATGAGCAGTTCTTC.

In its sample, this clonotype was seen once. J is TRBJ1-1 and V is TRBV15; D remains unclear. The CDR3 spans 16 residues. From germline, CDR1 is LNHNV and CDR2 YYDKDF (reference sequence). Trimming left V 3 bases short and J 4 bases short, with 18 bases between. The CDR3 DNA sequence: TGTGCCACCAGCAGTGATCGTCTGGCATCGAGCACTGAAGCTTTCTTT. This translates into CATSSDRLASSTEAFF.

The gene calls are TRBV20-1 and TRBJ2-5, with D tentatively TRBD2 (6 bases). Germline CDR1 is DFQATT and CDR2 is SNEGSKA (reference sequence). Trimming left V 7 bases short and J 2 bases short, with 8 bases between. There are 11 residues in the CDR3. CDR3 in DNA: TGCAGTGGGACTAAGCAAGAGACCCAGTACTTC. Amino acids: CSGTKQETQYF.

CDR3 amino acids: CASSHFWKKTGFNEKLFF. CDR3 bases: TGCGCCAGCAGCCACTTCTGGAAGAAGACAGGGTTTAATGAAAAACTGTTTTTT. The chain uses TRBV4-3 and TRBJ1-4; 7 bases line up with TRBD1. Germline V lookup: CDR1 LGHNA, CDR2 YSLEER. The CDR3 has 18 residues. V shed 3 bases and J 4 bases; nucleotides not matched to a gene: 14.

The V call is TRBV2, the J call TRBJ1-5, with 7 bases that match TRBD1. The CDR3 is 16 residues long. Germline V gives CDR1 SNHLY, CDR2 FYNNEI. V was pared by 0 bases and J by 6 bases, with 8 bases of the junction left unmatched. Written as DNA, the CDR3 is TGTGCCAGCAGTGAAGCAGGGGGCGCGCCGATTCAGCCCCAGCATTTT. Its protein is CASSEAGGAPIQPQHF.

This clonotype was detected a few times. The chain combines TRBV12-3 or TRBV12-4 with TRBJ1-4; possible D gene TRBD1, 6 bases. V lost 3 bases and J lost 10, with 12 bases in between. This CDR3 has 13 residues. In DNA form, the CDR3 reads TGTGCCAGCAGTTTGGACCCGGGGGCAAAACTGTTTTTT. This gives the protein CASSLDPGAKLFF.

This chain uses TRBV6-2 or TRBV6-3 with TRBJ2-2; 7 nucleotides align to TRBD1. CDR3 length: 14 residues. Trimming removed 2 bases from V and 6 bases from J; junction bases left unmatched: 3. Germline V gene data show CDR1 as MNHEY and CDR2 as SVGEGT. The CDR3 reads CASSYDRVSGELFF. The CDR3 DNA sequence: TGTGCCAGCAGTTACGACAGGGTCTCCGGGGAGCTGTTTTTT.

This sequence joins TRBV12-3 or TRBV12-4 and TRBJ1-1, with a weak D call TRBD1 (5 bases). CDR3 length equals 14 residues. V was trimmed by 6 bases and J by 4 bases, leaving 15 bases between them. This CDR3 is CASRQGLVCTEAFF. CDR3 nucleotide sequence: TGTGCCAGCAGGCAGGGTTTAGTTTGCACTGAAGCTTTCTTT.

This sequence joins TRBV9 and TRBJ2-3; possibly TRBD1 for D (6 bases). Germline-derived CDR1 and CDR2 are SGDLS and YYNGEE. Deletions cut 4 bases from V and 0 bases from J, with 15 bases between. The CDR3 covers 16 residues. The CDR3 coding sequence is TGTGCCAGCAGCCCAGGGGACGGCGCTAGCACAGATACGCAGTATTTT. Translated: CASSPGDGASTDTQYF.

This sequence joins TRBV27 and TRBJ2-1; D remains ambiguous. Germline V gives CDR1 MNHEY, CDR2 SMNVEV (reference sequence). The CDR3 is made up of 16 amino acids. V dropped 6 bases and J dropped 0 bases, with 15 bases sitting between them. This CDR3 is CASSYSQAASYNEQFF. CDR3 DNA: TGTGCCAGCAGCTACTCCCAGGCCGCCTCCTACAATGAGCAGTTCTTC.

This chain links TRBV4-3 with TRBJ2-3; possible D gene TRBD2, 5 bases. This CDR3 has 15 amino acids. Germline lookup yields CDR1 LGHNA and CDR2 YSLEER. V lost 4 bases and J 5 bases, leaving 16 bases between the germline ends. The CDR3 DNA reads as TGCGCCAGCAGCCCCGCGAGGGTGGCGGTAGATACGCAGTATTTT. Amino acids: CASSPARVAVDTQYF.

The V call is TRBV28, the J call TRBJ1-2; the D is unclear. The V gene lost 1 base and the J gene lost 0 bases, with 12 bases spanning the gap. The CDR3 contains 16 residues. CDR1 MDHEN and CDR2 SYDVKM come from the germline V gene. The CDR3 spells CASSLLGPGANYGYTF. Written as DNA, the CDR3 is TGTGCCAGCAGTTTATTGGGTCCGGGAGCTAACTATGGCTACACCTTC.

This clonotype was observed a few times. The CDR3 loop is CASSVENRPTEAFF. The CDR3 coding sequence is TGTGCCAGCAGCGTAGAGAACAGGCCCACTGAAGCTTTCTTT. V gene TRBV9 combines with J gene TRBJ1-1; TRBD1 might be the D (5 bases). CDR1 and CDR2 (germline): SGDLS, YYNGEE. V lost 0 bases to trimming and J lost 4 bases, with 10 bases between them. This CDR3 region has 14 residues.

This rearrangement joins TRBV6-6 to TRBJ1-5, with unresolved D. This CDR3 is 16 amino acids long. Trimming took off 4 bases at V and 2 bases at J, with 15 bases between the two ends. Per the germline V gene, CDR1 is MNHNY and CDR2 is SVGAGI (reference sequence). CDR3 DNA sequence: TGTGCCAGCAGTTCCCCGACAAGGATGGGCAATCAGCCCCAGCATTTT. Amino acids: CASSSPTRMGNQPQHF.

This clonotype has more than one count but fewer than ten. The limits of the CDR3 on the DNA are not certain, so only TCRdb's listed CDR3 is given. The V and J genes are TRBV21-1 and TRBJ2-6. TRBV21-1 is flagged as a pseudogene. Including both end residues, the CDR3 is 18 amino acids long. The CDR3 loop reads CASSKAPGWGCGANVLTF.

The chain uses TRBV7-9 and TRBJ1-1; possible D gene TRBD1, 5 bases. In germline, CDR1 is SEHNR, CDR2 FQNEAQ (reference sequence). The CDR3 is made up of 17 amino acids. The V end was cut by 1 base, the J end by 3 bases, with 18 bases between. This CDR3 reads CASSLGSGKGGHTEAFF. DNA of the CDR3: TGTGCCAGCAGCTTAGGCTCAGGGAAAGGTGGGCACACTGAAGCTTTCTTT.

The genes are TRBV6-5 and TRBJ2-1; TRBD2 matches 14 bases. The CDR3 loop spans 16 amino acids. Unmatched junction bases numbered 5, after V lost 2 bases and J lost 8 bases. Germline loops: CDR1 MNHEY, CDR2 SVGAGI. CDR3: CASSYETSGGADEQFF. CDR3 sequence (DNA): TGTGCCAGCAGTTACGAGACTAGCGGGGGGGCAGATGAGCAGTTCTTC.

CDR3 region: CASSQAANQETQYF. CDR3 in DNA: TGCGCCAGCAGCCAAGCGGCCAACCAAGAGACCCAGTACTTC. This chain joins TRBV4-3 and TRBJ2-5, with no clear D. The CDR3 is 14 residues long. Trimming cost V 1 base and J 0 bases, with 6 bases left between them. Germline V gives CDR1 LGHNA, CDR2 YSLEER.